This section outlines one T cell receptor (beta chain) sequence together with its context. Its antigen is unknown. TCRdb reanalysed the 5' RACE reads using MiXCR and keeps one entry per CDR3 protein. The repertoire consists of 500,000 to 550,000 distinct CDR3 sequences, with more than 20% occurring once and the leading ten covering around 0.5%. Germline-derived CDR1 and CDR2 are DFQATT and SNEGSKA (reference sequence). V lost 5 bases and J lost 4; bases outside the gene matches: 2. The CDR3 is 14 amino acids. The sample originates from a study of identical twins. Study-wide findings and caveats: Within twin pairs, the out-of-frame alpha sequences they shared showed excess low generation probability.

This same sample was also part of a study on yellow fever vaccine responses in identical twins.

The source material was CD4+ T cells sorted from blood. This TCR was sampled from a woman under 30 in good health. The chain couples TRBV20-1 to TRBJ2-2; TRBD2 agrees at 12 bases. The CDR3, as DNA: TGCAGTGCTCTGACTAGCGGGAGCACCGGGGAGCTGTTTTTT. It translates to CSALTSGSTGELFF.